The 15 T cell receptor beta chains below come from one sample, sequenced in a study of T cells in Graves' hyperthyroidism and ophthalmopathy. Amplification yielded TCR beta CDR3 regions, with RNA transcripts as the source. With the HTBI primer set, the TCR CDR3 went through a first round of RT-PCR. From the multiplex PCR reads, TCRdb called clonotypes with MiXCR, one entry per CDR3 protein. Among some 360,000 distinct CDR3 sequences listed, approximately 18% were seen once. The sequenced sample consisted of blood. Receptors were obtained from a woman in her thirties or forties with Graves' ophthalmopathy.

The sample holds many counts of this clonotype. J is TRBJ1-6 and V is TRBV30; the D gene is possibly TRBD1 (6 bases). V gave up 2 bases and J gave up 8 bases, with 10 bases separating them. The CDR3 covers 13 residues. In germline, CDR1 is GTSNPN, CDR2 SVGIG (reference sequence). CDR3 sequence reads: CAWSTGTHSPLHF. In nucleotides, the CDR3 is TGTGCCTGGAGTACAGGGACGCATTCACCCCTCCACTTT.

This clonotype has ten or more counts. The V and J genes are TRBV19 and TRBJ2-6; 7 nucleotides line up with TRBD1. V was pared by 5 bases and J by 3 bases, with 4 bases of the junction left unmatched. The CDR3 contains 15 residues. The germline V gene encodes CDR1 LNHDA and CDR2 SQIVND (reference sequence). CDR3 in amino acids: CASSQQGFGANVLTF. CDR3 nucleotides: TGTGCCAGTAGTCAACAGGGGTTTGGGGCCAACGTCCTGACTTTC.

Ten or more counts support this clonotype. The rearrangement joins TRBV10-3 to TRBJ1-3; D not certain. The CDR3 length is 15 residues. Germline values: CDR1 ENHRY, CDR2 SYGVKD. Deletions cut 0 bases from V and 0 bases from J, with 6 bases between. This chain's CDR3 is CAISESGISGNTIYF. In DNA, the CDR3 is TGTGCCATCAGTGAGTCAGGGATCTCTGGAAACACCATATATTTT.

This clonotype has a count of ten or more. This chain connects TRBV27 to TRBJ2-7; D perhaps matches TRBD1 (7 bases). This CDR3 is 16 amino acids long. The V and J ends lost 0 bases and 0 bases respectively, with 12 bases between them. Per the germline V gene, CDR1 is MNHEY and CDR2 is SMNVEV (reference sequence). DNA of the CDR3: TGTGCCAGCAGTTTATCCGCAGGGGGGCCCTCCTACGAGCAGTACTTC. Protein product: CASSLSAGGPSYEQYF.

This clonotype was detected ten times or more. The rearrangement joins TRBV11-2 to TRBJ2-7, with D perhaps being TRBD1 or TRBD2 (5 bases each). V lost 5 bases to trimming and J lost 4 bases, with 24 bases between them. The CDR3 extends over 17 amino acids. Germline-derived CDR1 and CDR2 are SGHAT and FQNNGV. The DNA of the CDR3 is TGTGCCAGCAGCCCCCCGCGGGTCCTCCCCGGGGCTTACGAGCAGTACTTC. It translates to CASSPPRVLPGAYEQYF.

This clonotype has ten or more counts. The V and J genes are TRBV7-8 and TRBJ2-1, with D possibly TRBD1 on 6 matching bases. Trimming took off 1 base at V and 4 bases at J, with 14 bases between the two ends. Germline CDR1 and CDR2: SGHVS and FQNEAQ. The CDR3 has 16 residues. The CDR3 sequence: CASSLGRTVLYNEQFF. CDR3 coding DNA: TGTGCCAGCAGCTTAGGAAGGACAGTTCTTTACAATGAGCAGTTCTTC.

At least ten counts were recorded for this clonotype. V gene TRBV19 combines with J gene TRBJ1-1; perhaps TRBD1 as D (6 bases). The V and J ends lost 6 bases and 3 bases respectively, with 14 bases between them. Germline loops: CDR1 LNHDA, CDR2 SQIVND (reference sequence). This CDR3 is 14 amino acids long. This CDR3 reads CASSPRQDHTEAFF. CDR3 in DNA: TGTGCCAGTAGCCCCAGACAGGACCACACTGAAGCTTTCTTT.

This clonotype occurred many times. CDR3 loop: CASSYSKFGGTNYGYTF. CDR3 bases: TGTGCCAGCAGTTACTCGAAGTTCGGGGGCACGAACTATGGCTACACCTTC. The rearrangement links TRBV6-5 to TRBJ1-2, with D maybe TRBD1 (6 bases). This CDR3 has 17 residues. Looked up from germline, CDR1 is MNHEY and CDR2 is SVGAGI. V was shortened by 0 bases and J by 2 bases, with 16 bases between the two germline ends.

This clonotype was found many times. J is TRBJ2-2 and V is TRBV5-4; TRBD1 agrees at 12 bases. Unmatched junction bases numbered 8, after V lost 4 bases and J lost 7 bases. The CDR3 spans 16 residues. From germline, CDR1 is SGHNT and CDR2 YYREEE (reference sequence). DNA of the CDR3: TGTGCCAGCAGCCTACCGGGACAGGGGGCGGGCGGGGAGCTGTTTTTT. It is translated as CASSLPGQGAGGELFF.

There are many counts of this clonotype. CDR3 bases: TGTGCCAGCAGCCGGGGGGGCCAGGGCACCGGGGAGCTGTTTTTT. This encodes CASSRGGQGTGELFF. The chain couples TRBV2 to TRBJ2-2; 8 bases fit TRBD2. The CDR3 sequence is 15 residues long. The germline V gene has CDR1 SNHLY and CDR2 FYNNEI. Trimming cost V 6 bases and J 4 bases; bases outside gene matches: 7. The full variable domain, in which reference TRBV2 and TRBJ2-2 provide the parts outside the CDR3, is EPEVTQTPSHQVTQMGQEVILRCVPISNHLYFYWYRQILGQKVEFLVSFYNNEISEKSEIFDDQFSVERPDGSNFTLKIRSTKLEDSAMYFCASSRGGQGTGELFFGEGSRLTVL.

This clonotype appeared many times. The V call is TRBV7-3, the J call TRBJ2-7; 13 positions agree with TRBD2. V was pared by 5 bases and J by 4 bases, with 17 bases of the junction left unmatched. CDR3 length: 19 residues. Germline V lookup: CDR1 SGHTA, CDR2 FQGTGA. CDR3 protein: CASSPQLGLAGRRWYEQYF. CDR3 DNA sequence: TGTGCCAGCAGCCCCCAGCTGGGACTAGCGGGAAGAAGGTGGTACGAGCAGTACTTC. Full variable domain (remainder filled in from reference TRBV7-3 and TRBJ2-7): GAGVSQTPSNKVTEKGKYVELRCDPISGHTALYWYRQSLGQGPEFLIYFQGTGAADDSGLPNDRFFAVRPEGSVSTLKIQRTERGDSAVYLCASSPQLGLAGRRWYEQYFGPGTRLTVT.

The table lists this clonotype with many counts. The chain recombines TRBV11-2 with TRBJ2-7; D may be TRBD1 (6 bases). CDR3 size: 16 residues. V lost 0 bases to trimming and J lost 3 bases, with 15 bases between them. Germline CDR1 and CDR2: SGHAT and FQNNGV. Written as DNA, the CDR3 is TGTGCCAGCAGCTTAGATCAAAAACAGGGAGTCTACGAGCAGTACTTC. This translates into CASSLDQKQGVYEQYF. The full variable domain, with the rest looked up from reference TRBV11-2 and TRBJ2-7, is EAGVAQSPRYKIIEKRQSVAFWCNPISGHATLYWYQQILGQGPKLLIQFQNNGVVDDSQLPKDRFSAERLKGVDSTLKIQPAKLEDSAVYLCASSLDQKQGVYEQYFGPGTRLTVT.

This clonotype occurred many times. The V call is TRBV12-3 or TRBV12-4, the J call TRBJ2-7; D ambiguous. This CDR3 contains 13 residues. Deletions cut 5 bases from V and 6 bases from J, with 14 bases between. CDR3: CASSKQIQGEQYF. CDR3 DNA: TGTGCCAGCAGTAAGCAAATCCAAGGCGAGCAGTACTTC.

V and J are TRBV14 and TRBJ2-5; D is possibly TRBD1 (5 bases). Trimming removed 3 bases at V and 2 bases at J, with 10 bases between. CDR1 is SGHDN, CDR2 FVKESK, per germline. This CDR3 is built from 14 residues. The CDR3 protein is CASSHRTLQETQYF. The CDR3 bases are TGTGCCAGCAGCCACCGGACATTGCAAGAGACCCAGTACTTC.

This clonotype was detected ten times or more. CDR3 sequence reads: CASEEREADTQYF. The DNA of the CDR3 is TGTGCCAGCGAGGAGCGGGAGGCAGATACGCAGTATTTT. The gene calls are TRBV6-5 and TRBJ2-3; TRBD2 matches at 9 bases. There are 13 residues in the CDR3. Per germline, CDR1 MNHEY and CDR2 SVGAGI. V was clipped by 8 bases and J by 4 bases; unmatched bases: 4.